Shown below are 2 T cell receptor beta chains from a single sample sequenced in a study of spatial heterogeneity in lung cancer. Each CDR3 protein is one row after TCRdb ran MiXCR on the 5' RACE reads. The table shows around 87,000 distinct CDR3 sequences, with approximately 12% occurring only once. Time point denoted: sample taken at primary tumor resection. Unsorted whole RNA from tumor, nontumor lung or frozen PBMC underwent sequencing. The sequences come from PBMCs, collected at surgery. These receptors were taken from a male donor with early-stage non-small cell lung cancer.

This clonotype was counted between two and nine times. The chain employs TRBV20-1 and TRBJ2-5, with 14 bases matching TRBD2. V lost 5 bases and J lost 5; bases outside the gene matches: 7. Germline V gives CDR1 DFQATT, CDR2 SNEGSKA (reference sequence). The CDR3 totals 15 residues. CDR3: CSAPTSGGATETQYF. CDR3 DNA: TGCAGTGCTCCGACTAGCGGGGGGGCCACGGAGACCCAGTACTTC.

The V and J genes are TRBV18 and TRBJ1-3, with D possibly being TRBD1 (5 bases). The CDR3 has 16 amino acids. Trimming removed 2 bases at V and 0 bases at J, with 11 bases between. Germline values: CDR1 KGHSH, CDR2 LQKENI. Here the CDR3 DNA reads TGTGCCAGCTCACCAAATCCAGGGAGCTCTGGAAACACCATATATTTT. This gives the protein CASSPNPGSSGNTIYF.